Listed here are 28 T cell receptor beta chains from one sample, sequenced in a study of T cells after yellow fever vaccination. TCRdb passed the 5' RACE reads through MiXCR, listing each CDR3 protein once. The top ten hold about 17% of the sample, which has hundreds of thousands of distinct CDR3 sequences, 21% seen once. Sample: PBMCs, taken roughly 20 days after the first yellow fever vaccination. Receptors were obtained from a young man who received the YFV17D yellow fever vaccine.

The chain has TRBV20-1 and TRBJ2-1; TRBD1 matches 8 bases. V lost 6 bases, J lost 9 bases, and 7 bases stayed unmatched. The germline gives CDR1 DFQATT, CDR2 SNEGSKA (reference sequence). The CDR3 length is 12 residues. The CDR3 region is CSAGGQGGEQFF. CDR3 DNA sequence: TGCAGTGCGGGTGGACAGGGCGGTGAGCAGTTCTTC.

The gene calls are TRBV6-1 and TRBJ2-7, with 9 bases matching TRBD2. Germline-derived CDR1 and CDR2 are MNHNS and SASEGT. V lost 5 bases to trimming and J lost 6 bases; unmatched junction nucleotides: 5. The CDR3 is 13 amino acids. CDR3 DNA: TGTGCCAGCAGTCCCGGACTAGCGCGCGAGCAGTACTTC. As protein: CASSPGLAREQYF.

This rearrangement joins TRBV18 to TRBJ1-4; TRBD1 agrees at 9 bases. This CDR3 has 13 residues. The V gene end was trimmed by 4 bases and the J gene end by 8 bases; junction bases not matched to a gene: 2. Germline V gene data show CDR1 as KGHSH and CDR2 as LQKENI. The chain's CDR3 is CASSRQGEEKLFF. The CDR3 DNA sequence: TGTGCCAGCTCACGACAGGGGGAGGAAAAACTGTTTTTT. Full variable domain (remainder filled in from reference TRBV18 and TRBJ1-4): NAGVMQNPRHLVRRRGQEARLRCSPMKGHSHVYWYRQLPEEGLKFMVYLQKENIIDESGMPKERFSAEFPKEGPSILRIQQVVRGDSAAYFCASSRQGEEKLFFGSGTQLSVL.

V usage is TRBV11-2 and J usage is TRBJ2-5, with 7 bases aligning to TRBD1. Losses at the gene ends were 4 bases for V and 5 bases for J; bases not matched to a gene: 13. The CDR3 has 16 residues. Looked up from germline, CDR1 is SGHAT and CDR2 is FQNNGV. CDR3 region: CASSSRQGLLGETQYF. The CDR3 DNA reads TGTGCCAGCAGCTCACGACAGGGTCTCCTCGGGGAGACCCAGTACTTC.

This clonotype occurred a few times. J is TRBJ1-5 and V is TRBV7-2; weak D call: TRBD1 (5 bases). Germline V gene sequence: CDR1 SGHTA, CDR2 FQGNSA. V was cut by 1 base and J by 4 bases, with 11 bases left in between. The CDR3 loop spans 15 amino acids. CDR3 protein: CASSLVVRENQPQHF. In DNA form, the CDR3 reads TGTGCCAGCAGCTTAGTAGTCAGGGAGAATCAGCCCCAGCATTTT.

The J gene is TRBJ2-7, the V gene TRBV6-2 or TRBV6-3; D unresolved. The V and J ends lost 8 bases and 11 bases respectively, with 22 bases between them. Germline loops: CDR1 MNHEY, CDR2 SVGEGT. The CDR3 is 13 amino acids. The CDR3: CASRPVSPPREYF. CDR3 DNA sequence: TGTGCCAGCCGCCCCGTGTCCCCTCCCCGGGAGTACTTC.

Here the CDR3 DNA reads TGTGCCAGCAGCCGCGCGCGTTGGGGGGGGAGAGGGGAGACCCAGTACTTC. It encodes CASSRARWGGRGETQYF. This rearrangement joins TRBV7-2 to TRBJ2-5; 7 nucleotides line up with TRBD2. The V segment lost 5 bases and the J segment 5 bases; nucleotides outside the gene matches: 17. This CDR3 is built from 17 residues. CDR1 is SGHTA, CDR2 FQGNSA, per germline.

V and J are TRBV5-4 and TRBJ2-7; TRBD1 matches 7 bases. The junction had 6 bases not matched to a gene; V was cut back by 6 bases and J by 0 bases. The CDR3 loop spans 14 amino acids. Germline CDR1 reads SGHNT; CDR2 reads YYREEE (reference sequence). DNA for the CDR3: TGTGCCAGCACCCCGACAGGGAGCTCCTACGAGCAGTACTTC. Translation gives CASTPTGSSYEQYF.

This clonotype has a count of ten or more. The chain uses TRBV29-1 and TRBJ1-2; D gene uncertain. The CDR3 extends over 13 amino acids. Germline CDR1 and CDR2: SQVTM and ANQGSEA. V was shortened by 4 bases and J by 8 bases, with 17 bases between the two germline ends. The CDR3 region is CSVGGGVKWGYTF. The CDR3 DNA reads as TGCAGCGTTGGAGGCGGGGTAAAGTGGGGCTACACCTTC.

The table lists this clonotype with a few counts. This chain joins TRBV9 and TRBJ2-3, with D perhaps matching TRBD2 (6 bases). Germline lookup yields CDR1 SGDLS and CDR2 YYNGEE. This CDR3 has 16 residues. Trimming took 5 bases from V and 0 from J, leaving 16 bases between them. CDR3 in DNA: TGTGCCAGCAGTTACCGGGACTTCCCTAGCACAGATACGCAGTATTTT. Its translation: CASSYRDFPSTDTQYF.

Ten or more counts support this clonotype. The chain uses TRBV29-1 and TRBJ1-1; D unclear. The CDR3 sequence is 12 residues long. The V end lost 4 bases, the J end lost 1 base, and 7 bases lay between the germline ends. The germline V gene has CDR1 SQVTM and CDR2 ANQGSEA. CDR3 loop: CSVGRENTEAFF. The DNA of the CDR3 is TGCAGCGTTGGGAGGGAGAACACTGAAGCTTTCTTT.

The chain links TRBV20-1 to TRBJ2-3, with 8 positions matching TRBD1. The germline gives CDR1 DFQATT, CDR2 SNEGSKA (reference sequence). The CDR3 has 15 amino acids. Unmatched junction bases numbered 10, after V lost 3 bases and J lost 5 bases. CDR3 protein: CSASMPGQAQDTQYF. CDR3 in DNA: TGCAGTGCTAGTATGCCGGGACAGGCCCAAGATACGCAGTATTTT.

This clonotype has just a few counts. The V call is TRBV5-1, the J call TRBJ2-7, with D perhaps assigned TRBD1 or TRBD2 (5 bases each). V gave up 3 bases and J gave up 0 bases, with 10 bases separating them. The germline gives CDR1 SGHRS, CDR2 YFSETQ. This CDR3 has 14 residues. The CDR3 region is CASSSQDFSYEQYF. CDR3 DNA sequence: TGCGCCAGCAGCTCACAGGACTTCTCCTACGAGCAGTACTTC.

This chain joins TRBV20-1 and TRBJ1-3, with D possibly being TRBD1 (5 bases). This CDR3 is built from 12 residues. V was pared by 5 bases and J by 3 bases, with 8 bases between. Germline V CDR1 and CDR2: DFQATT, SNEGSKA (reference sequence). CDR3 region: CSAVRDGNTIYF. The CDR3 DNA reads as TGCAGTGCTGTCAGGGATGGAAACACCATATATTTT.

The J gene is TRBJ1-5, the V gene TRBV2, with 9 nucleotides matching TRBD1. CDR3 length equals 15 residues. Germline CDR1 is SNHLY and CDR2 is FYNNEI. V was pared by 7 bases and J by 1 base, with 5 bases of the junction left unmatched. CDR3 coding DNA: TGTGCCAGCAAGGGACAGGGTTTAAGCAATCAGCCCCAGCATTTT. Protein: CASKGQGLSNQPQHF.

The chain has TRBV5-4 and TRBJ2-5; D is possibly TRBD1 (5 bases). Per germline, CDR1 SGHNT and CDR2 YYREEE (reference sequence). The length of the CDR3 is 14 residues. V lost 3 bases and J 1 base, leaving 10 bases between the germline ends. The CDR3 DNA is TGTGCCAGCAGCTACTGGGGCAGCCAAGAGACCCAGTACTTC. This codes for CASSYWGSQETQYF.

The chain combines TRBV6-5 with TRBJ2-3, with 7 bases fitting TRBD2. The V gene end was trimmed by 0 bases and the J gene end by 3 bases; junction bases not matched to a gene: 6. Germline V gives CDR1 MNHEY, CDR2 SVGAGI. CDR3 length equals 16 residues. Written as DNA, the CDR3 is TGTGCCAGCAGTTACTCGACAAGCGGGGCAACAGATACGCAGTATTTT. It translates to CASSYSTSGATDTQYF.

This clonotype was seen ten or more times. Written as DNA, the CDR3 is TGCGCCAGCAGCTTTTCACAGGAAGAAGGGTACGAGCAGTACTTC. As protein: CASSFSQEEGYEQYF. This chain connects TRBV5-1 to TRBJ2-7; possible D gene TRBD1, 5 bases. Per germline, CDR1 SGHRS and CDR2 YFSETQ. V shed 2 bases and J shed 4 bases, with 16 bases lying between them. CDR3 length equals 15 residues.

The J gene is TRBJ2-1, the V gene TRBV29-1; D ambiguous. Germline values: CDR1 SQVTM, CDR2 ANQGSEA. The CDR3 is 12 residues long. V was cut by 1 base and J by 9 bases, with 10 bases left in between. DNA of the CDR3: TGCAGCGTTGAAGTCGAGCTTTCTGAGCAGTTCTTC. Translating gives CSVEVELSEQFF.

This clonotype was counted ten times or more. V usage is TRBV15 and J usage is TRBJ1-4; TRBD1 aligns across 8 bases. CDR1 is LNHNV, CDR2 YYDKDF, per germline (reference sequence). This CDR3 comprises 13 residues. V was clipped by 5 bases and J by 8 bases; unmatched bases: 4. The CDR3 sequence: CATSGQGWEKLFF. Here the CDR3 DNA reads TGTGCCACCAGCGGACAGGGTTGGGAAAAACTGTTTTTT. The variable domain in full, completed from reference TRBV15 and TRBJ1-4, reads DAMVIQNPRYQVTQFGKPVTLSCSQTLNHNVMYWYQQKSSQAPKLLFHYYDKDFNNEADTPDNFQSRRPNTSFCFLDIRSPGLGDTAMYLCATSGQGWEKLFFGSGTQLSVL.

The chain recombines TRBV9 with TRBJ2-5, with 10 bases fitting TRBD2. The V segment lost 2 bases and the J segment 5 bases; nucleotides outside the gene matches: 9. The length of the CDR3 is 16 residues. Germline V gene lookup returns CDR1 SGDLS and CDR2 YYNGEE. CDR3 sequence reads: CASSVLLAGGVETQYF. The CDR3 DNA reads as TGTGCCAGCAGCGTCTTGTTAGCGGGGGGCGTGGAGACCCAGTACTTC.

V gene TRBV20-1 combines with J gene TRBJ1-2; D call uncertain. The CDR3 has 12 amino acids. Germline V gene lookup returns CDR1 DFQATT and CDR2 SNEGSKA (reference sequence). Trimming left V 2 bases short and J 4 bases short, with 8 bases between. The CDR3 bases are TGCAGTGCTAGACAGGCTGGCTATGGCTACACCTTC. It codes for CSARQAGYGYTF.

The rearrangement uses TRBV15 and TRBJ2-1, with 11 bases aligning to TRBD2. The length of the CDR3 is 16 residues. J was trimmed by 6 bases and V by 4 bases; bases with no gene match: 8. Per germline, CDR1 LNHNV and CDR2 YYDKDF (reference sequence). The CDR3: CATSTSLGLAANEQFF. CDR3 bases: TGTGCCACCAGCACCTCTCTGGGACTAGCGGCCAATGAGCAGTTCTTC. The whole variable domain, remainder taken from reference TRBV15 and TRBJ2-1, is DAMVIQNPRYQVTQFGKPVTLSCSQTLNHNVMYWYQQKSSQAPKLLFHYYDKDFNNEADTPDNFQSRRPNTSFCFLDIRSPGLGDTAMYLCATSTSLGLAANEQFFGPGTRLTVL.

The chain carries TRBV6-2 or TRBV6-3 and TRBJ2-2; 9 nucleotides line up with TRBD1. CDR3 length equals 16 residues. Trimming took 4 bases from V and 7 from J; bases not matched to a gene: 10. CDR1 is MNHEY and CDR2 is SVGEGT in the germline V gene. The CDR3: CASSLIRDRDIGELFF. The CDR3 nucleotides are TGTGCCAGCAGTTTGATACGGGACAGGGATATCGGGGAGCTGTTTTTT.

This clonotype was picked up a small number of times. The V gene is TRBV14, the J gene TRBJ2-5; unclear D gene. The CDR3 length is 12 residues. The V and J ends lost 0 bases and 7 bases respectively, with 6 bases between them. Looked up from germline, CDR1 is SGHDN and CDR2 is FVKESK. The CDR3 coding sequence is TGTGCCAGCAGCCAAGATACGGGGACCCAGTACTTC. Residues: CASSQDTGTQYF.

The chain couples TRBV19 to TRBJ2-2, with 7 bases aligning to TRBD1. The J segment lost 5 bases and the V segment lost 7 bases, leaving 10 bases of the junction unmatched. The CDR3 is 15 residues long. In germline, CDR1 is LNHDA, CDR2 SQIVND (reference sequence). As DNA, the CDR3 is TGTGCCAGTACTAAGCCAGGACAGGTGACCGGGGAGCTGTTTTTT. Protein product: CASTKPGQVTGELFF.

The CDR3 here is CASSEQGALYQPQHF. The CDR3 region has the DNA TGTGCCAGCAGTGAACAGGGGGCCCTATATCAGCCCCAGCATTTT. The chain uses TRBV12-3 or TRBV12-4 and TRBJ1-5, with 9 bases lining up with TRBD1. The ends lost 5 bases at V and 5 bases at J; junction bases unmatched: 7. This CDR3 contains 15 residues.

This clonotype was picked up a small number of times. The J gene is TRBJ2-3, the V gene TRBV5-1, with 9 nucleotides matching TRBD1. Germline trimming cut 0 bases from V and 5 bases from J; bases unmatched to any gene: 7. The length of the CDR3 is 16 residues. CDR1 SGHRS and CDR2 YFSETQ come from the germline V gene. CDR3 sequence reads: CASSLAGTGQGDTQYF. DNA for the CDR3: TGCGCCAGCAGCTTGGCCGGGACGGGACAGGGAGATACGCAGTATTTT.